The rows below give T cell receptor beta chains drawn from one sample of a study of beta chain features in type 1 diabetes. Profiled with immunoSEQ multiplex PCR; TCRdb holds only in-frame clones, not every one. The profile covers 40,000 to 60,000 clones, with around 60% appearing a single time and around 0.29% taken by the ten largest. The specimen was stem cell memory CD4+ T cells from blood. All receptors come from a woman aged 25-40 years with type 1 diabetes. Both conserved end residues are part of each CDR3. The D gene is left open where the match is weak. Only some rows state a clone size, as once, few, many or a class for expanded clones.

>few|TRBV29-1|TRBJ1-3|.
TGCAGCGTTGAAGAGGGGGCCTCTGGAAACACCATATATTTT
CSVEEGASGNTIYF
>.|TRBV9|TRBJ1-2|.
TGTGCCAGCAGCGTAGTTGGACAGAACTATGGCTACACCTTC
CASSVVGQNYGYTF
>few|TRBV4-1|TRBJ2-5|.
TGCGCCAGCAGCCAAGATTGGGGGCGGGAGTATGAAGAGACCCAGTACTTC
CASSQDWGREYEETQYF
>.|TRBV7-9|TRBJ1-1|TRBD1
TGTGCCAGCAGCTTAGGGACAGGTCGGACTTGGGACACTGAAGCTTTCTTT
CASSLGTGRTWDTEAFF
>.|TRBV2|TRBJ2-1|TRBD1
TGTGCCAGCAAAGAGACAGGGAGTCTGGTGGGGGAATTCTTC
CASKETGSLVGEFF
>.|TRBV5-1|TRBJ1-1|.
TGCGCCAGCAGCGAGATCAGGGGGAACACTGAAGCTTTCTTT
CASSEIRGNTEAFF
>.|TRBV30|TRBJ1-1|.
TGTGCCTGGAGCTTACCAGGCCGGAACACTGAAGCTTTCTTT
CAWSLPGRNTEAFF
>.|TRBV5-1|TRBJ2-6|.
TGCGCCAGCAGCTTGGTGGACAGCCTAGGATCTGGGGCCAACGTCCTGACTTTC
CASSLVDSLGSGANVLTF
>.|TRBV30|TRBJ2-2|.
TGTGCCTGGATTACGGGGGGCGTCACCGGGGAGCTGTTTTTT
CAWITGGVTGELFF
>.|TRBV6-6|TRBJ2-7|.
TGTGCCAGCGCAATCGGGAGCTGGGACGAGCAGTACTTC
CASAIGSWDEQYF
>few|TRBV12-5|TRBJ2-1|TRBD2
TGTGCTAGTGGTTTAGGGACTAGCGGGACCGAGGATGAGCAGTTCTTC
CASGLGTSGTEDEQFF
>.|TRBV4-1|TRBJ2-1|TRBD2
TGCGCCAGCAGCCAAGATCCCAGCGGGAGTGACAATGAGCAGTTCTTC
CASSQDPSGSDNEQFF
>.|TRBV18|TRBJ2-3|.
TGTGCCAGCTCACCCGGGACTAGCACAGATACGCAGTATTTT
CASSPGTSTDTQYF
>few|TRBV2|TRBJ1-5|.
TGTGCCAGCAGTGAATGGGCCCTTAATCAGCCCCAGCATTTT
CASSEWALNQPQHF
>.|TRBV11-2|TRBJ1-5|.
TGTGCCAGCAGCCCTTTGGGAGGCCCAACGAATCAGCCCCAGCATTTT
CASSPLGGPTNQPQHF
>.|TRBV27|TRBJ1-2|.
TGTGCCAGAACAGGGTCAGATGGCTACACCTTC
CARTGSDGYTF
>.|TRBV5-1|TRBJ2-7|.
TGCGCCAGCAGTTTTGAGGGAAGTTCCTACGAGCAGTACTTC
CASSFEGSSYEQYF
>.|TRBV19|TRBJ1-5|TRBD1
TGTGCCAGTGGGGAGACAGGGGGATCGGAGCCCCAGCATTTT
CASGETGGSEPQHF
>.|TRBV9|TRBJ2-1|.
TGTGCCAGCAGCCGTGGAGGCCCCTCCTACAATGAGCAGTTCTTC
CASSRGGPSYNEQFF
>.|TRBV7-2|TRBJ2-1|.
TGTGCCAGCAGCTTAGGTCTGGCCAATGAGCAGTTCTTC
CASSLGLANEQFF
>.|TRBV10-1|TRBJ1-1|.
TGCGCCAGCAGTGAGTGGCCGAAAAACCAAAACACTGAAGCTTTCTTT
CASSEWPKNQNTEAFF
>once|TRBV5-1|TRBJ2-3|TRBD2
TGCGCCAGCAGCACAAACTACGCGGGAGGGCCTGCAGATACGCAGTATTTT
CASSTNYAGGPADTQYF
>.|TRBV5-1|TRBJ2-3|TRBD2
TGCGCCAGCAGCTTCGGACTAGCGGGTGGACTATCTGGCACAGATACGCAGTATTTT
CASSFGLAGGLSGTDTQYF
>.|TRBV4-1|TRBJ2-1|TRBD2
TGCGCCAGCAGCCAGGGCGGGAGTTTCTATGAGCAGTTCTTC
CASSQGGSFYEQFF
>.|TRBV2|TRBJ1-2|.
TGTGCCAGCTTGGCAGGGAAATTAACAGATGGCTACACCTTC
CASLAGKLTDGYTF
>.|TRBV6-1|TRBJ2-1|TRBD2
TGTGCCAGCAGTGAAGTGGGACTAGCGGGAGGGGGAGTAGATGAGCAGTTCTTC
CASSEVGLAGGGVDEQFF
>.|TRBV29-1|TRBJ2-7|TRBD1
TGCAGCGTTGAAGTATTCGGGACAGGGGTTAACGAGCAGTACTTC
CSVEVFGTGVNEQYF
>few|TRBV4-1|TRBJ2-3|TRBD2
TGCGCCAGCAGCCAAGATCGGCCACTAGCGGGATATTCAGATACGCAGTATTTT
CASSQDRPLAGYSDTQYF
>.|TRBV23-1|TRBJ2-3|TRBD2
TGCGCCAGCAGTCAAGGGACTAGCGTTTTCACAGATACGCAGTATTTT
CASSQGTSVFTDTQYF
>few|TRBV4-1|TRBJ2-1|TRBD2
TGCGCCAGCAGCCACCGGGGGGGATCGAATGATTACAATGAGCAGTTCTTC
CASSHRGGSNDYNEQFF
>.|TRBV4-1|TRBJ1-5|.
TGCGCCAGCAGCCCCCCTGGCCAGCCCCAGCATTTT
CASSPPGQPQHF
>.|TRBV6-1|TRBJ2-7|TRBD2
TGTGCCACTTGCTGGGGGGAGCGGGAGAGGTACGAGCAGTACTTC
CATCWGERERYEQYF
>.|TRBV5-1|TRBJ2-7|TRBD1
TGCGCCAGCAGCGGTGGACAGGGGGCGCGAGAGCAGTACTTC
CASSGGQGAREQYF
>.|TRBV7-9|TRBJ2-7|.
TGTGCCAGCAGCGAGAACTACGAGCAGTACTTC
CASSENYEQYF
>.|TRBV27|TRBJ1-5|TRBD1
TGTGCCAGCAGTCAACAGGGGGGCAATCAGCCCCAGCATTTT
CASSQQGGNQPQHF
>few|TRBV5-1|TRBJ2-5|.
TGCGCCAGCAGCTTGGGATCAACCGGGGAGACCCAGTACTTC
CASSLGSTGETQYF
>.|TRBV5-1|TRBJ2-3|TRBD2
TGCGCCAGCAGCTTGGCTAGCGGGAGTCCAGATACGCAGTATTTT
CASSLASGSPDTQYF
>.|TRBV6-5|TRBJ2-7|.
TGTGCCAGCAGTTACGGCCGGGGCTCCTACGAGCAGTACTTC
CASSYGRGSYEQYF
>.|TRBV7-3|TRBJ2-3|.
TGTGCCAGCAGCTTAGCCAGGGACACAGATACGCAGTATTTT
CASSLARDTDTQYF
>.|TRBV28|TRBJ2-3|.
TGTGCCAGCAGTCGACAGTCAGATACGCAGTATTTT
CASSRQSDTQYF
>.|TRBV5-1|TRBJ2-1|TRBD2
TGCGCCAGCAGCTGGACTAGCGGGAGCCCCAATGAGCAGTTCTTC
CASSWTSGSPNEQFF
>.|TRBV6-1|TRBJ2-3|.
TGTGCCAGCAGTGAGATACTAGACACAGATACGCAGTATTTT
CASSEILDTDTQYF